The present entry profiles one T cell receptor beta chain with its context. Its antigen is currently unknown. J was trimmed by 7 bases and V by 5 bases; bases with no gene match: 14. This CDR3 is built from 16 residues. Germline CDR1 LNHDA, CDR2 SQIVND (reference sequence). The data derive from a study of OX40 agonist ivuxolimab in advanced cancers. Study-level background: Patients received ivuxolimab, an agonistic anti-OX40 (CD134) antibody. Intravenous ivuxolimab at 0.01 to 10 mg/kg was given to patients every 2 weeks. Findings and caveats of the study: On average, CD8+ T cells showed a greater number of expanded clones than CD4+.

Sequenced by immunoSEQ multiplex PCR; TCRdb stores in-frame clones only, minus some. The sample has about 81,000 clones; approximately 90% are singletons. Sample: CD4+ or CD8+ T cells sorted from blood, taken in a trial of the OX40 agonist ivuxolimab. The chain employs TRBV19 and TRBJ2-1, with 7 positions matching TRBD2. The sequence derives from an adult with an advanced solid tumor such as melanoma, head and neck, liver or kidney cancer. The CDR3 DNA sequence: TGTGCCAGTAGTCCCCGGGGGGAGACACTTTCTAATGAGCAGTTCTTC. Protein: CASSPRGETLSNEQFF. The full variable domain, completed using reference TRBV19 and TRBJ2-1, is DGGITQSPKYLFRKEGQNVTLSCEQNLNHDAMYWYRQDPGQGLRLIYYSQIVNDFQKGDIAEGYSVSREKKESFPLTVTSAQKNPTAFYLCASSPRGETLSNEQFFGPGTRLTVL.